This T cell receptor (beta chain) was recorded in a study of blood T cells in healthy people across ages (dated by TCRdb to 2014 to 2015). The study in broad terms: In model experiments, template switching captured roughly one uniquely barcoded TCR beta cDNA molecule for every two T cells. Using deep sequencing normalized with unique cDNA molecular identifiers, the study measured how TCR beta repertoire diversity changes with age. The donors were divided into four age groups: young (average approximately 17 years), middle-aged (almost 40), aged (approximately 59) and long-lived (roughly 88). To avoid experimental bias, donors of different ages were randomly spread across the sequencing lanes. Using the same blood draw, the study looked at two additional independent replicas of 1 million unique cDNA reads for two donors, one aged 18 to 30 and the other aged 80 or older.

The library was generated by 5' RACE. Instrument used: Illumina HiSeq 2500. The second PCR ran for roughly 7 to 11 cycles and used a J-beta primer mix along with a sample-barcoded 5' primer. A unique molecular identifier was introduced onto each TCR beta cDNA molecule by a template-switch 5' adaptor carrying 12 random nucleotides. At least 2.5 million CDR3-containing paired-end reads were obtained from each sample. The Mint cDNA synthesis kit, primed by a TRBC-specific oligonucleotide, was used to synthesize first-strand cDNA from all RNA. Following uracil-DNA glycosylase treatment, all cDNA underwent a first 18-cycle PCR with the universal primers M1SS and BC2_uni_R. Per the source publication's procedure: For normalization, 1 million high-quality reads, each with a distinct molecular identifier, were randomly selected from each sample. Instead of being binned into consensus sequences, reads with shared molecular identifiers were discarded. MiTCR, run with a Q25 quality threshold and the strictest error-elimination algorithm, handled CDR3 identification, clonotype clustering and error correction. A nonparametric unseen species model with Euler transformation was used to estimate lower-bound total TCR beta diversity. Using fastp trimming at Q25 and MiXCR clonotype assembly, TCRdb reanalyzed the public sequencing data and kept in-frame beta chains. Each CDR3 protein gets just one entry, which takes the most common genes and DNA from the rows behind it. The V and J calls were determined by TCRdb, not by the authors. For this sample there are about 640,000 distinct CDR3 sequences; approximately 30% appear just once. Jointly, the top ten make up 15% to 17% of the sample.

Findings and caveats that apply to the study as a whole: Compared with the aged group, the long-lived group had more naive CD4+ T cells, fewer expanded clones and increased TCR diversity, suggesting age selection. Observed TCR beta diversity per million T cells fell roughly linearly with age, and a significant reduction was already apparent by age roughly 40. Bulk unsorted PBMC profiling prevented conclusive comparison of naive and antigen-experienced compartments. A strong correlation was found between observed TCR beta diversity and the percentage of naive T cells measured by flow cytometry. Because the CMV infection status of the donors was unknown, age-related changes in expanded clonotypes may potentially have been confounded. Estimates of total diversity from one million sequenced T cells were regarded as lower bounds and underestimates.

This clonotype was observed at least ten times. The specificity of this receptor is unknown. Base qualities are not recorded, but no much larger clone differs from it by a single base. Systemically healthy Caucasian individuals from Russia, around 39 in total and aged about 6 to 90 years, were included as donors. Each donor gave 8 to 10 milliliters of peripheral blood, drawn into EDTA-treated Vacutainer tubes. Ficoll-Paque density-gradient centrifugation was used to isolate PBMCs, with at least 7 million obtained per sample. Trizol reagent was used to extract total RNA from the PBMCs, yielding at least 5.5 micrograms per sample. For every donor, flow cytometry on a PBMC aliquot measured the percentage of naive CD45RAhigh/CD27high T cells. CDR1 and CDR2, looked up from the germline V gene, are ENHRY and SYGVKD. Measured from the cysteine to the phenylalanine, the CDR3 is 15 residues long. The read is trimmed to its CDR3 DNA, 45 bases read in frame from base 1. A distance of 18 bases separates the germline ends of V and J, which lose 10 bases and 2 bases respectively.

The source material was blood. This receptor chain uses TRBV10-3 and TRBJ2-1, with the D gene possibly TRBD1 or TRBD2, each one fitting 6 bases. This sequence was found in an elderly woman in good health. The nucleotide sequence is TGTGCCACGACGGGGGCACTCTTACCCTACAATGAGCAGTTCTTC. The resulting protein is CATTGALLPYNEQFF.